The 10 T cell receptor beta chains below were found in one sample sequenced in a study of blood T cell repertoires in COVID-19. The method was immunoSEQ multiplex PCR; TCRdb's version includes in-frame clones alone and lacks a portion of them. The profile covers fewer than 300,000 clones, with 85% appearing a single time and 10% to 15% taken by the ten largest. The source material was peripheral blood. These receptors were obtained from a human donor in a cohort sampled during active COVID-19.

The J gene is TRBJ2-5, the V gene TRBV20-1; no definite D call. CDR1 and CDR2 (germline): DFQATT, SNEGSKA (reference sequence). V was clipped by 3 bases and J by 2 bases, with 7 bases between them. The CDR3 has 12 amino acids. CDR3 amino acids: CSASPEQETQYF. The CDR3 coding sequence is TGCAGTGCTAGTCCCGAGCAAGAGACCCAGTACTTC.

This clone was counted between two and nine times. The CDR3 DNA is TGTGCCAGCAGTTACCCTAGCGGGAGTCTTCGGAATGAGCAGTTCTTC. Amino acids: CASSYPSGSLRNEQFF. V usage is TRBV6-6 and J usage is TRBJ2-1; 10 bases are a match to TRBD2. The V gene's germline CDR1 is MNHNY and CDR2 SVGAGI (reference sequence). Trimming cost V 2 bases and J 7 bases; bases outside gene matches: 8. This CDR3 spans 16 amino acids.

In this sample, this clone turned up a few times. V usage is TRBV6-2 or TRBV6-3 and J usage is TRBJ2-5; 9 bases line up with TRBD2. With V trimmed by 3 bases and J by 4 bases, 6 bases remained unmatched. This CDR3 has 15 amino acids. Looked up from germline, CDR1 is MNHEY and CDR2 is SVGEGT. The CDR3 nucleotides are TGTGCCAGCAGTTATTTTAGCGGGAGCGGAGAGACCCAGTACTTC. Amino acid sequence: CASSYFSGSGETQYF.

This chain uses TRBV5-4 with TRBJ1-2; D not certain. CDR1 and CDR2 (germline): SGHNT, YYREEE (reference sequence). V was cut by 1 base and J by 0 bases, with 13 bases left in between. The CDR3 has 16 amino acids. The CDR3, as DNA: TGTGCCAGCAGCTTGCCCACGGGGAGAGCTAACTATGGCTACACCTTC. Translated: CASSLPTGRANYGYTF.

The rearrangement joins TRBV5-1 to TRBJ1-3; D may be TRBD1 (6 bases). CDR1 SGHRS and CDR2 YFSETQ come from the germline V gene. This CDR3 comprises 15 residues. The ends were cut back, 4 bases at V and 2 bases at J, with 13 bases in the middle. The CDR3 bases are TGCGCCAGCAGCAGCGGGGGGCTAGCTGGAAACACCATATATTTT. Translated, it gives CASSSGGLAGNTIYF.

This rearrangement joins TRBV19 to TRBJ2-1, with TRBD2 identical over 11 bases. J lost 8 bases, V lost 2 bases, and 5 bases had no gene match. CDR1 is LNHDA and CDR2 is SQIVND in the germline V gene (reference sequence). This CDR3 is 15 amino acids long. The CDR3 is CASSITSGSIYEQFF. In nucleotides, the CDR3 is TGTGCCAGTAGTATAACTAGCGGGAGTATCTATGAGCAGTTCTTC.

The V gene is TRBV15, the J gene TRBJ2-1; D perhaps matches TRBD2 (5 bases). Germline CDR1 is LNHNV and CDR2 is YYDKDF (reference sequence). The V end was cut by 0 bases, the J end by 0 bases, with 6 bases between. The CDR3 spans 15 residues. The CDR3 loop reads CATSREGSSYNEQFF. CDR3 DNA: TGTGCCACCAGCAGAGAGGGGAGCTCCTACAATGAGCAGTTCTTC. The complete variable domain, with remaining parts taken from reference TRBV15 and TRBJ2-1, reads DAMVIQNPRYQVTQFGKPVTLSCSQTLNHNVMYWYQQKSSQAPKLLFHYYDKDFNNEADTPDNFQSRRPNTSFCFLDIRSPGLGDTAMYLCATSREGSSYNEQFFGPGTRLTVL.

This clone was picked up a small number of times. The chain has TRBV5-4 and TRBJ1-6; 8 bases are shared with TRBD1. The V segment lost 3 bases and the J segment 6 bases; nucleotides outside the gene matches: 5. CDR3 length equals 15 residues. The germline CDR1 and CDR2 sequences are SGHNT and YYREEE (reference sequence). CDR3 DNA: TGTGCCAGCAGCTCAGGGGGCGTTTCTAATTCACCCCTCCACTTT. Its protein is CASSSGGVSNSPLHF.

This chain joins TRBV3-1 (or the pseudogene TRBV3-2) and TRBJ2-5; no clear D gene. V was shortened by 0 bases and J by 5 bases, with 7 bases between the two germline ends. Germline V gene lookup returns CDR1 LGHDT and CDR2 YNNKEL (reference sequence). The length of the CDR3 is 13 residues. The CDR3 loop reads CASSQDPGETQYF. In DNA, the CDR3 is TGTGCCAGCAGCCAAGATCCCGGGGAGACCCAGTACTTC.

For the CDR3, the DNA is TGTGCCATCAGTGAGTCGCTCGCAGGGCAGTACTTC. Its translation is CAISESLAGQYF. The chain joins TRBV10-3 to TRBJ2-7; D uncertain. The V end was cut by 0 bases, the J end by 9 bases, with 9 bases between. CDR3 length: 12 amino acids. Germline CDR1 is ENHRY and CDR2 is SYGVKD.